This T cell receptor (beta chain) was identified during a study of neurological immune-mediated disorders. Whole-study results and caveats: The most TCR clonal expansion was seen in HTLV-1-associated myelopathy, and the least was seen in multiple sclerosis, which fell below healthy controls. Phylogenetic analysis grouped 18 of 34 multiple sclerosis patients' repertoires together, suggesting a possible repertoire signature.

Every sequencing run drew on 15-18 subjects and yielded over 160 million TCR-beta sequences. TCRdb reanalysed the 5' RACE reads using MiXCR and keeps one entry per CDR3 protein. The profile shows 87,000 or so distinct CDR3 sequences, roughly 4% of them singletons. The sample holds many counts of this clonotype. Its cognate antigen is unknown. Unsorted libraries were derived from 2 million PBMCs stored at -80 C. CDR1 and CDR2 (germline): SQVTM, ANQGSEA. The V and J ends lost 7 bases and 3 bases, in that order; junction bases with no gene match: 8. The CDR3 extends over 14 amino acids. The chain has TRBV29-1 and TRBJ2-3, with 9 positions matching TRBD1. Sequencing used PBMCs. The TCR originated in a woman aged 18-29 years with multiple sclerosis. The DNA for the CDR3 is TGCAGCGCTGGAAGGGACAGGGATACAGATACGCAGTATTTT. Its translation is CSAGRDRDTDTQYF.